This T cell receptor beta chain stems from a study of cytomegalovirus exposure and HLA in healthy donors. The PCR used 60 Vbeta and 13 Jbeta primers. TCRdb's table, derived via immunoSEQ multiplex PCR, lists solely in-frame clones and lacks some. The repertoire holds 150,000 or so clones, with approximately 82% as singletons. The count of this clone is one. This CDR3 contains 17 residues. J gave up 3 bases and V 0 bases, and 9 bases lay outside the gene matches. CDR1 is LNHDA and CDR2 is SQIVND in the germline V gene (reference sequence). The receptor was isolated from a female donor in good health and CMV-seronegative. Sequenced material: PBMCs. The chain employs TRBV19 and TRBJ2-7, with TRBD2 matching 9 bases. In DNA, the CDR3 is TGTGCCAGTAGTATAGAAAGCGGGACTAGCCGTTACTACGAGCAGTACTTC. Its translation: CASSIESGTSRYYEQYF. The whole variable domain, remainder taken from reference TRBV19 and TRBJ2-7, is DGGITQSPKYLFRKEGQNVTLSCEQNLNHDAMYWYRQDPGQGLRLIYYSQIVNDFQKGDIAEGYSVSREKKESFPLTVTSAQKNPTAFYLCASSIESGTSRYYEQYFGPGTRLTVT.